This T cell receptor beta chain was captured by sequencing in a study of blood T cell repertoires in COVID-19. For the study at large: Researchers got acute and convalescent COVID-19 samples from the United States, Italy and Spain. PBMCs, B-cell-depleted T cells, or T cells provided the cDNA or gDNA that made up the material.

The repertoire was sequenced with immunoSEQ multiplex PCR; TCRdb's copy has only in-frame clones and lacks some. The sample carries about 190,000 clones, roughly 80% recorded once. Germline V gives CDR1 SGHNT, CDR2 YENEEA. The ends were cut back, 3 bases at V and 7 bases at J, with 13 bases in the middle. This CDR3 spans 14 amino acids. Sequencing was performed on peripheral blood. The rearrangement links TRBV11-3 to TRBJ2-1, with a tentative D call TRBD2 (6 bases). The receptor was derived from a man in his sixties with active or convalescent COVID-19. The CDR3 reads CASSLRLASNEQFF. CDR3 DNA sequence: TGTGCCAGCAGCTTGAGGCTAGCGAGTAATGAGCAGTTCTTC.